This TCR beta chain was identified during a study of T-cell memory formation after mild COVID-19. For the study at large: Most TCR clusters belonged to a single donor.

Study conclusions and caveats: Cross-reactive memory apparently joined, as some responding clones appeared in pre-infection memory. CD4+ clones that contracted lay mainly in CM and EM; CD8+ ones lay in EMRA.

One entry per CDR3 protein results from TCRdb running MiXCR on the 5' RACE reads. The repertoire holds roughly 49,000 distinct CDR3 sequences, with 27% as singletons. This clonotype was picked up a small number of times. Its target is unknown. Sequenced material: PBMCs or a T cell subset sorted from them (not recorded which). This sequence originates from a man aged 18 to 30 who had mild COVID-19 (a few samples of this study predate the infection). Cell type and time point are not known.

The CDR3 loop is CASSLAGGGVDRHEQFF. DNA of the CDR3: TGCGCCAGCAGCTTGGCCGGAGGCGGGGTGGATCGGCATGAGCAGTTCTTC. The chain is built from TRBV5-1 and TRBJ2-1; D might be TRBD2 (6 bases). The CDR3 is 17 residues long. The V gene's germline CDR1 is SGHRS and CDR2 YFSETQ. V was trimmed by 0 bases and J by 8 bases, leaving 21 bases between them.